These 8 T cell receptor beta chains came from one sample sequenced in a study of identical twins. TCRdb recomputed calls from the 5' RACE reads with MiXCR, one row per CDR3 protein. This sample carries about 1.7 million distinct CDR3 sequences, about 31% of them seen once, and the ten largest clones take 0.25% to 0.3%. What was sequenced was cord blood. The receptors were sampled from a newborn girl in good health.

As regards this clonotype: The junction differs from germline at one of its ends, possibly a read error. J is TRBJ2-1 and V is TRBV28; D unresolved. This CDR3 comprises 11 residues. In germline, CDR1 is MDHEN, CDR2 SYDVKM. The CDR3 DNA follows: TGTGCCGGCAGTTTAGGGAAGACCCGGTTCTTC. It yields the protein CAGSLGKTRFF.

The V and J genes are TRBV25-1 and TRBJ2-1; 9 bases match TRBD2. V was clipped by 1 base and J by 9 bases; unmatched bases: 7. The CDR3 spans 15 residues. Germline V gene lookup returns CDR1 MGHDK and CDR2 SYGVNS. The CDR3: CASSESGGRAGEQFF. DNA of the CDR3: TGTGCCAGCAGTGAATCAGGCGGGAGGGCCGGTGAGCAGTTCTTC. Supplemented by reference TRBV25-1 and TRBJ2-1, the full variable domain reads EADIYQTPRYLVIGTGKKITLECSQTMGHDKMYWYQQDPGMELHLIHYSYGVNSTEKGDLSSESTVSRIRTEHFPLTLESARPSHTSQYLCASSESGGRAGEQFFGPGTRLTVL.

For this clonotype: One end of the junction varies from germline; a read error may be responsible. The chain employs TRBV5-1 and TRBJ2-1; 7 bases align to TRBD2. The CDR3 has 15 residues. Germline values: CDR1 SGHRS, CDR2 YFSETQ. The CDR3 coding sequence is TGCGCCGGCAGCTTGGTCGGGGCGGGAGAGAATGAGCAGTTCTTC. It encodes CAGSLVGAGENEQFF.

This chain connects TRBV5-6 to TRBJ1-1; possible D gene TRBD1, 5 bases. The V end lost 4 bases, the J end lost 1 base, and 11 bases lay between the germline ends. This CDR3 region has 14 residues. Germline CDR1 reads SGHDT; CDR2 reads YYEEEE. CDR3 sequence reads: CASSTGHPNTEAFF. DNA for the CDR3: TGTGCCAGCAGCACAGGACACCCGAACACTGAAGCTTTCTTT.

V gene TRBV6-5 combines with J gene TRBJ2-5; 9 bases are a match to TRBD2. The V gene's germline CDR1 is MNHEY and CDR2 SVGAGI. The CDR3 has 15 amino acids. The V segment lost 6 bases and the J segment 5 bases; nucleotides outside the gene matches: 10. The CDR3 nucleotides are TGTGCCAGCAGGGCTCTAGCGGGAATTCAGGAGACCCAGTACTTC. This encodes CASRALAGIQETQYF.

This clonotype was seen a handful of times. J is TRBJ2-1 and V is TRBV5-1; 10 nucleotides match TRBD2. V was clipped by 4 bases and J by 5 bases; unmatched bases: 6. CDR1 and CDR2 (germline): SGHRS, YFSETQ. This CDR3 is 15 amino acids long. CDR3 DNA sequence: TGCGCCAGCAGCCTCCTAGCGGGAGAGGACAATGAGCAGTTCTTC. Residues: CASSLLAGEDNEQFF.

The sample holds a few counts of this clonotype. The rearrangement uses TRBV24-1 and TRBJ2-4; TRBD1 aligns across 7 bases. The CDR3 has 12 residues. V lost 3 bases, J lost 9 bases, and 1 base stayed unmatched. The germline CDR1 and CDR2 sequences are KGHDR and SFDVKD. The CDR3 loop is CATSDAGGIQYF. CDR3 in DNA: TGTGCCACCAGTGATGCAGGGGGCATTCAGTACTTC.

The chain couples TRBV28 to TRBJ1-5; the D is unclear. Germline V CDR1 and CDR2: MDHEN, SYDVKM. This CDR3 has 15 residues. V lost 3 bases, J lost 4 bases, and 13 bases lay in between. CDR3 residues: CASSFHSIGNQPQHF. For the CDR3, the DNA is TGTGCCAGCAGTTTTCATTCTATAGGAAATCAGCCCCAGCATTTT.